This T cell receptor (beta chain) was profiled in a study of follicular helper T cells after annual influenza vaccination. Study outcomes and limitations: Plasmablast frequency change correlated with clonality change in ICOS+CD38+ cTfh. Recurrent ICOS+CD38+ cTfh clonotypes included tetramer and AIM influenza-specific ones. Most later recoveries of Day 7 ICOS+CD38+ clones were ICOS-CD38- cTfh.

As for time point: 2014-2015 season, pre-vaccination. No donor had influenza vaccine in the prior 6 months; all lived in the community. Using immunoSEQ multiplex PCR, the repertoire was profiled, and TCRdb retains in-frame clones only, with some absent. The sample records 2,000 to 2,500 clones, around 84% being singletons. V lost 5 bases, J lost 10 bases, and 16 bases lay in between. This CDR3 is 14 amino acids long. CDR1 SGHRS and CDR2 YFSETQ come from the germline V gene. Concerning this clone itself: Its antigen remains unidentified.

V is TRBV5-1 and J is TRBJ1-6, with D hard to call. The source is an adult who received the influenza vaccine. The source was CXCR5+ CD38+ circulating T follicular helper cells from blood, collected on the day of influenza vaccination. Regarding subset: circulating Tfh, non-naive CD4+CXCR5+PD-1+ (ICOS+CD38+ or ICOS-CD38-). CDR3 protein: CASSLPEVHSPLHF. The DNA for the CDR3 is TGCGCCAGCAGTCTCCCGGAGGTCCACTCACCCCTCCACTTT.